This T cell receptor (beta chain) was sequenced in a study of tumor-infiltrating lymphocytes in primary liver carcinoma. Study in general: Each sample had roughly 3.5 to 7.5 million productive TCRbeta reads regardless of tissue type.

The source material, about 20-30 mg of unsorted bulk tissue, was used to co-extract RNA and DNA. Every patient in the cohort had a primary liver carcinoma. That carcinoma was treated by surgical resection. This clonotype was detected once. The antigen is unknown. An end of the junction does not agree with germline; a read error may underlie this. Notes on the study in general: Only about 7-24% of top clones were detected in each of the five tumor regions. Blood trailed tumors significantly in top-250-clone fraction (p = 0.039).

With a constant-region primer, TCR beta cDNA was made from approximately 500 ng of total RNA. Three nested multiplex PCR rounds, a slightly modified ARM-PCR method, built the TCR beta libraries. It was with TRBV1-TRBV30 forward primers and a C-beta reverse primer that the first two PCR rounds were run, at about 9 cycles each. TCRdb fed the multiplex PCR reads into MiXCR, producing one record per CDR3 protein. The sample records 80,000 or so distinct CDR3 sequences, 70% to 80% being singletons. CDR1 is SGHAT, CDR2 FQNNGV, per germline. The CDR3 consists of 18 residues. This TCR was recovered from a woman aged 60-75 years with primary liver carcinoma and hepatitis B virus infection. The sample comprised liver tumor tissue from sampling region 4. Documented subset: tumor region T4, right-lateral pole. The chain has TRBV11-2 and TRBJ2-1; 8 bases line up with TRBD2. In DNA, the CDR3 is TGTGCCAGCAGCTTAAGTCAAGGCGGGAGGACCGGCTACAATAAGCAGTTCTTC. Its translation: CASSLSQGGRTGYNKQFF. Using reference TRBV11-2 and TRBJ2-1 for the parts outside the CDR3, the full variable domain is EAGVAQSPRYKIIEKRQSVAFWCNPISGHATLYWYQQILGQGPKLLIQFQNNGVVDDSQLPKDRFSAERLKGVDSTLKIQPAKLEDSAVYLCASSLSQGGRTGYNKQFFGPGTRLTVL.